The 17 T cell receptor beta chains presented below share a single source sample, sequenced in a study of shared clonotypes between healthy human individuals. Sequencing was performed with immunoSEQ multiplex PCR; in TCRdb, only in-frame clones are kept and a portion is missing. The sample gives around 2.5 million clones, 93% of which show up once; roughly 0.39% is in the top ten. The specimen sequenced was naive CD4+ T cells from PBMCs. Subset of the sample: CD45RA+ positively selected. The source is a man aged 18 to 30 in good health. Some clones in this sample may be carry-over from other donors' samples.

The chain is built from TRBV27 and TRBJ2-5; TRBD2 matches 10 bases. This CDR3 contains 18 residues. Trimming removed 0 bases from V and 2 bases from J; junction bases left unmatched: 9. The germline V gene has CDR1 MNHEY and CDR2 SMNVEV (reference sequence). Written as DNA, the CDR3 is TGTGCCAGCAGTTTATCGGCGCCTAGCGGGGGCCCTCAAGAGACCCAGTACTTC. Its translation: CASSLSAPSGGPQETQYF.

This chain links TRBV5-1 with TRBJ2-5; D gene uncertain. The V gene's germline CDR1 is SGHRS and CDR2 YFSETQ. V gave up 1 base and J gave up 5 bases, with 18 bases separating them. This CDR3 spans 16 amino acids. CDR3 bases: TGCGCCAGCAGCTTGCGCGGCTCGAATTTAGGGGAGACCCAGTACTTC. Its translation is CASSLRGSNLGETQYF.

The chain recombines TRBV2 with TRBJ2-2; no clear D. The length of the CDR3 is 14 residues. Per germline, CDR1 SNHLY and CDR2 FYNNEI. V lost 8 bases and J 6 bases, leaving 16 bases between the germline ends. The CDR3 loop reads CASRSSVFAGELFF. In DNA, the CDR3 is TGTGCCAGCCGGAGCTCCGTGTTCGCCGGGGAGCTGTTTTTT.

Remarks on this clone: The identical CDR3 is also encoded by other nucleotide sequences in the sample. The chain joins TRBV9 to TRBJ1-1, with D hard to call. Deletions cut 0 bases from V and 1 base from J, with 7 bases between. Germline CDR1 and CDR2: SGDLS and YYNGEE. This CDR3 contains 14 residues. The CDR3 nucleotides are TGTGCCAGCAGCGTAGGTGCCAGGAACACTGAAGCTTTCTTT. Translation: CASSVGARNTEAFF.

The chain couples TRBV14 to TRBJ2-5; 11 bases align to TRBD2. CDR3 length: 15 amino acids. V lost 2 bases to trimming and J lost 1 base; unmatched junction nucleotides: 0. The germline gives CDR1 SGHDN, CDR2 FVKESK. CDR3 residues: CASSQLAGGQETQYF. As DNA, the CDR3 is TGTGCCAGCAGCCAACTAGCGGGAGGCCAAGAGACCCAGTACTTC.

A single count supports this clone. This chain joins TRBV10-1 and TRBJ2-7; D is possibly TRBD2 (6 bases). The CDR3 loop spans 14 amino acids. Germline values: CDR1 WNHNN, CDR2 SYGVQD (reference sequence). Trimming pared 6 bases from V and 6 bases from J, leaving 18 bases between. The DNA for the CDR3 is TGCGCCAGCAGCCCGTTACGGGAGTGGGGCGAGCAGTACTTC. Its translation: CASSPLREWGEQYF.

The rearrangement uses TRBV7-2 and TRBJ2-4; D ambiguous. Trimming cost V 5 bases and J 3 bases, with 14 bases left between them. Germline V gene sequence: CDR1 SGHTA, CDR2 FQGNSA. There are 15 residues in the CDR3. The CDR3 protein is CASSQTRTIKNIQYF. The DNA for the CDR3 is TGTGCCAGCAGCCAAACGCGGACGATCAAAAACATTCAGTACTTC.

With respect to this clone: Other DNA sequences of this sample code for an identical CDR3. J is TRBJ2-2 and V is TRBV9; D unclear. V lost 0 bases and J lost 4, with 10 bases in between. This CDR3 has 15 residues. CDR1 is SGDLS and CDR2 is YYNGEE in the germline V gene. DNA of the CDR3: TGTGCCAGCAGCGTAGTCGGGTCGGGCACCGGGGAGCTGTTTTTT. This translates into CASSVVGSGTGELFF.

This sequence joins TRBV4-1 and TRBJ1-3; D possibly corresponds to TRBD1 (5 bases). Looked up from germline, CDR1 is MGHRA and CDR2 is YSYEKL. The germline V and J ends were trimmed by 4 bases and 0 bases, with 13 bases remaining between them. The CDR3 is made up of 16 amino acids. The CDR3 DNA reads TGCGCCAGCAGCCCATACCCCAGGGACTCTGGAAACACCATATATTTT. Translating it yields CASSPYPRDSGNTIYF.

This clone appeared a single time. This chain links TRBV7-9 with TRBJ2-1; D may correspond to TRBD1 or TRBD2 (5 bases each). The V gene lost 9 bases and the J gene lost 5 bases, with 17 bases spanning the gap. Per the germline V gene, CDR1 is SEHNR and CDR2 is FQNEAQ (reference sequence). The CDR3 has 14 residues. The CDR3 reads CARAGTTRDNEQFF. In DNA, the CDR3 is TGTGCCAGAGCCGGGACCACCAGAGACAATGAGCAGTTCTTC. The complete variable domain, with remaining parts taken from reference TRBV7-9 and TRBJ2-1, reads DTGVSQNPRHKITKRGQNVTFRCDPISEHNRLYWYRQTLGQGPEFLTYFQNEAQLEKSRLLSDRFSAERPKGSFSTLEIQRTEQGDSAMYLCARAGTTRDNEQFFGPGTRLTVL.

Note on this clone: Distinct nucleotide sequences in the sample also encode this CDR3. J is TRBJ2-2 and V is TRBV30; D gene ambiguous. The CDR3 runs 12 residues. Trimming removed 1 base from V and 3 bases from J, with 3 bases in between. Germline V gene data show CDR1 as GTSNPN and CDR2 as SVGIG (reference sequence). DNA of the CDR3: TGTGCCTGGAGTGCATACACCGGGGAGCTGTTTTTT. As protein: CAWSAYTGELFF.

J is TRBJ1-1 and V is TRBV5-1; no clear D. CDR1 is SGHRS and CDR2 is YFSETQ in the germline V gene. With 0 bases removed from V and 1 base from J, the gap between germline ends came to 10 bases. The CDR3 runs 15 residues. The CDR3 spells CASSLGVGPNTEAFF. DNA for the CDR3: TGCGCCAGCAGCTTGGGTGTAGGACCGAACACTGAAGCTTTCTTT.

This chain connects TRBV2 to TRBJ1-4; a possible D gene is TRBD1 (6 bases). This CDR3 is 14 amino acids long. Germline CDR1 and CDR2: SNHLY and FYNNEI. Trimming cost V 3 bases and J 8 bases, with 13 bases left between them. CDR3 bases: TGTGCCAGCAGTGACGAACAGGGATGGGAAAAACTGTTTTTT. It yields the protein CASSDEQGWEKLFF.

V usage is TRBV28 and J usage is TRBJ2-2; TRBD1 aligns across 10 bases. Germline trimming cut 3 bases from V and 2 bases from J; bases unmatched to any gene: 3. Germline V gives CDR1 MDHEN, CDR2 SYDVKM. The CDR3 extends over 16 amino acids. The CDR3 bases are TGTGCCAGCAGTTTGACAGGGGGCATTAACACCGGGGAGCTGTTTTTT. Protein: CASSLTGGINTGELFF.

This clone has a single count. V is TRBV7-9 and J is TRBJ2-6, with 15 bases fitting TRBD2. The CDR3 length is 18 residues. CDR1 is SEHNR and CDR2 is FQNEAQ in the germline V gene (reference sequence). The V gene end was trimmed by 5 bases and the J gene end by 3 bases; junction bases not matched to a gene: 5. CDR3 nucleotide sequence: TGTGCCAGCAGCCAGGGACTAGCGGGAGGTTTTGGGGCCAACGTCCTGACTTTC. This translates into CASSQGLAGGFGANVLTF.

The chain links TRBV28 to TRBJ1-1; D is undetermined. CDR3 length: 15 residues. Germline lookup yields CDR1 MDHEN and CDR2 SYDVKM. Deletions cut 3 bases from V and 0 bases from J, with 11 bases between. CDR3 nucleotides: TGTGCCAGCAGTTTGATTGTATCCATGAACACTGAAGCTTTCTTT. Residues: CASSLIVSMNTEAFF. The variable domain in full, completed from reference TRBV28 and TRBJ1-1, reads DVKVTQSSRYLVKRTGEKVFLECVQDMDHENMFWYRQDPGLGLRLIYFSYDVKMKEKGDIPEGYSVSREKKERFSLILESASTNQTSMYLCASSLIVSMNTEAFFGQGTRLTVV.

Details on this clone: Other DNA sequences in the sample encode the same CDR3. This rearrangement joins TRBV2 to TRBJ2-1, with 10 bases matching TRBD2. With V trimmed by 6 bases and J by 4 bases, 6 bases remained unmatched. CDR1 is SNHLY and CDR2 is FYNNEI in the germline V gene. CDR3 length equals 15 residues. The CDR3 nucleotides read TGTGCCAGCAGAGAACTAGCGGGAACTTACAATGAGCAGTTCTTC. It yields the protein CASRELAGTYNEQFF.